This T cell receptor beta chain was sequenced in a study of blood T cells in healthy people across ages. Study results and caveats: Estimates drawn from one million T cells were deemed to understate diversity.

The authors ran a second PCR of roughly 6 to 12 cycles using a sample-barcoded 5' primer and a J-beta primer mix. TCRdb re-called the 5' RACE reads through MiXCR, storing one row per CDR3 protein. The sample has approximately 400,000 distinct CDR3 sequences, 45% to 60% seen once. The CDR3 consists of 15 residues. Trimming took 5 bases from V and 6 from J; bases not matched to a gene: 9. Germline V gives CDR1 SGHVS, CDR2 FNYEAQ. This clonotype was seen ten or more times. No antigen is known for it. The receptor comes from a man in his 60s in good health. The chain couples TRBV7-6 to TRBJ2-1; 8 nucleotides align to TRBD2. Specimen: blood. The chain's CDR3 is CASSQPGTSRNEQFF. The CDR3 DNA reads TGTGCCAGCAGCCAACCCGGGACTAGTCGCAATGAGCAGTTCTTC.